Given below is one T cell receptor (beta chain) in context. No cognate antigen has been identified for it. Base qualities are missing; no much larger clone stands one base away. This sample was taken from a study of cytomegalovirus exposure and HLA in healthy donors (TCRdb year 2017). Some background on the complete study: In an earlier analysis of about 560 of the donors, approximately 300 Gb of sequence data and 100 million or so unique TCR beta sequences from roughly 200 million T cells were reported. An early release covering roughly 640 HLA-typed donors comprised approximately 290 gigabases of sequencing data and approximately 85 million unique TCR sequences. The genetic ancestry cluster associated with self-reported Caucasian donors included 65% to 90% of the roughly 380 genotyped donors. The study aimed to test whether signatures of past pathogen exposure could be identified by cataloging public T cell receptors. The study profiled the T cell repertoires of 500 to 800 subjects by immunosequencing and related them to cytomegalovirus serostatus. Besides the first cohort of 500 to 700 subjects, a separate validation cohort made up of roughly 130 different subjects was used. To predict cytomegalovirus infection status, the study brought together high-throughput TCR immunosequencing, statistical association of individual TCRs with disease status, and machine learning. A later analysis re-examined previously published TCR beta repertoires from over 500 donors and added high-resolution HLA genotyping to investigate patterns of TCR occurrence. The later analysis used no new phenotypic data to find candidate immune exposures, relying instead on TCR beta sequences and their occurrence across donors. To decide whether each TCR beta V gene segment behaved as functional or pseudogenic, an earlier analysis of 587 of the donors relied on high-throughput TCR beta sequencing. Alongside the repertoire data, information on donor age, sex, ethnicity and CMV serostatus was compiled. In a later genetic analysis, genome-wide SNP genotypes for about three fifths of the roughly 670 donors were used, and that subset was treated as a discovery cohort. Every discovery cohort repertoire had been produced on one sequencing platform. Both class I and class II loci were covered by HLA typing, at four-digit resolution. Typing coverage differed by locus: A, B, C, DRB1 and DQB1 were typed in roughly 620-640 donors, DQA1 in approximately 520, DPA1 in 600 to 610, and DPB1 in roughly 470. Because of strong linkage in the cohort, roughly five DR-DQ haplotypes were treated as single units for association and clustering. Among about 410 genotyped donors of the cohort, an average of roughly 230,000 unique TCR beta nucleotide sequences was sequenced per donor, of which 15% to 20% were non-productive. Beyond this particular receptor, the publication reports: In a later genetic analysis, fewer N-insertions in productive TCRs were reported among donors in an Asian-associated ancestry cluster than the 666-donor mean. Because HLA typing was unavailable for some donors at each locus, only the typed subset was used in association tests. Because counts were too low, about 15 rarely observed V segments, including chromosome 9 orphons, were left out of the earlier analysis of 500 to 650 of the donors. A group of highly shared sequence variants was considered likely to be a technical artifact of the sequencing pipeline. The classifier was reported to diagnose cytomegalovirus status with high specificity and sensitivity in both the original cohort and the validation cohort. While some public TCRs were present in many individuals, most TCR sequences turned up only very rarely across donors. Linkage disequilibrium might explain the correlated functional status among segregating V segments, but an unknown experimental factor could not be excluded. The cohort was sequenced for TCR beta chains only, and without alpha or paired-chain data the features that could be detected were limited. Assigning TCR associations to individual alleles was difficult when HLA alleles, especially DR and DQ, strongly co-occurred. A later analysis found that most CMV-associated TCR beta chains appeared HLA-restricted, with HLA associations seemingly driven largely by CMV exposure. Some IMGT-functional V segments, including TRBV6-2 and TRBV6-3, could not be distinguished by the 87-base-pair reads and were therefore excluded. Specific HLA alleles were associated with some 15,000 TCR beta sequences at a false discovery rate of 0.05 in a later analysis. In a later analysis, HLA-associated TCR beta chains were found to be more clonally expanded and to have lower generation probabilities than equally common non-associated chains. A later analysis found that TCR association rates varied across HLA loci, with DRB1 alleles showing the most associated TCRs and HLA-C alleles the fewest. In an earlier analysis of about 600 of the donors, most TCR beta V segments appeared in productive rearrangements about 87% or about 30% of the time, broadly matching IMGT annotations. A later genetic analysis associated a missense DCLRE1C variant with V-gene and J-gene trimming of TCR beta chains, and an independent cohort replicated the association. In the study, approximately 160 TCR beta chains were listed as associated with cytomegalovirus. In a later analysis, several top co-occurrence clusters were reported to appear linked to parvovirus B19, influenza, CMV and Epstein-Barr virus. Presence/absence analyses assumed roughly uniform sequencing depth across donors, an assumption that may not hold. CMV serostatus was the only immune exposure information available for the cohort. A few of the identified cytomegalovirus-associated TCR beta chains were confirmed in vitro to be specific for cytomegalovirus antigens. A further reported finding was that TCR beta sequences accurately predicted the HLA-A and HLA-B alleles for most subjects in the first cohort. It was suggested by the authors that the approach could potentially be generalized to other disease states and immunological phenotypes.

Receptor libraries were prepared by the immunoSEQ multiplex PCR assay. For the multiplex PCR, a mixture combining 60 forward primers for TCR Vbeta segments and 13 reverse primers for TCR Jbeta segments was used. The CDR3 region of rearranged TCR beta genes was amplified from genomic DNA by a multiplex PCR assay. The amplified TCR beta libraries were sequenced on the Illumina HiSeq System as 87-base-pair reads. The original methods were these. A later analysis tallied tens of millions of unique TCR beta chains across the approximately 670 repertoires, and around 12 million of those chains were shared by two or more donors. A nearest-neighbor algorithm error-corrected the raw reads and collapsed the reads into unique sequences, merging closely related sequences to remove PCR and sequencing errors. V, D and J gene segments were assigned by aligning CDR3 sequences to IMGT reference sequences. For a sequence to be retained, at least a six-nucleotide match to both a V gene segment and a J gene segment was required. A rearrangement counted as productive if the CDR3 had no stop codons and remained in frame with V and J, and every other rearrangement counted as non-productive. CDR3 was defined by IMGT convention, running from the second conserved V-encoded cysteine to the conserved J-encoded phenylalanine. In an earlier analysis of some 550 of the donors, sequences lacking an unambiguous match to a single V gene segment were excluded. In an earlier analysis of a few hundred of the donors, V segments were called functional above 56.7% productive rearrangements and were called segregating when the between-donor standard deviation exceeded 5%. A statistical classification framework was developed to diagnose cytomegalovirus status using the catalog of TCR beta chain sequences. A later analysis assigned V and J genes by comparing TCR nucleotide sequences with IMGT/GENE-DB human TR gene sequences. The TCRdist pipeline was used in a later analysis to assign CDR3 sequences and most-parsimonious VDJ recombination scenarios. In a later analysis, each TCR beta chain was defined by its CDR3 amino acid sequence together with its V-gene family, and reads without a unique V-gene family were excluded. To address suspected cross-contamination and a sequencing artifact, a later analysis removed a few hundred highly shared, low-generation-probability nucleotide sequences. In a later analysis, a clonal expansion index was calculated for each public chain from normalized within-repertoire ranks of inferred template counts. In a later analysis, generation probabilities were computed with a VDJ recombination model fitted to out-of-frame rearrangements, and the resulting probabilities were checked against IGoR. A later analysis scored TCR-TCR, TCR-HLA and TCR-CMV co-occurrence with hypergeometric tests, applying a repertoire-size bias correction to TCR pairs. To estimate false discovery rates, a later analysis permuted the HLA or CMV assignments 20 times. In a later analysis, co-occurring TCRs were grouped using DBSCAN, with TCRdist sequence similarity added in when clustering inside HLA-allele-positive subsets. Repertoires with fewer than 30,000 or more than 120,000 public chains were left out of co-occurrence clustering, as were about 5 repertoires with anomalous nucleotide sharing. The table was pulled from immuneACCESS by TCRdb, which kept in-frame rearrangements only. Such tables lose some clones; where checked, under half of the loss comes from unresolved V genes, and the rest has no known cause. Clone size and the V and J calls come from that table; the DNA yielded D and trimming. The sample has about 190,000 clones on record, 80% to 85% of them singletons. The biggest ten clones account for around 0.99% of the sample.

The cohort comprised hundreds of healthy bone marrow donors. At the time of sampling, every cohort member was nominally healthy, though immune exposures that went unrecorded were likely present. The donor tested CMV seronegative, placing the donor among the 350 or so seronegative members of the cohort. Each donor provided a peripheral blood sample, and peripheral blood mononuclear cells were used for TCR beta sequencing. Genomic DNA was extracted from the blood cell samples with the Qiagen DNeasy Blood Extraction Kit. Looking up the germline V gene (reference sequence) yields CDR1 LNHDA and CDR2 SQIVND. The germline ends are 7 bases apart after V is trimmed by 1 base and J by 7 bases. The CDR3 goes from the cysteine to the phenylalanine over 13 residues. Of the read, only the CDR3 DNA is kept; its 39 bases are in frame from base 1.

The V gene is TRBV19 and the J gene is TRBJ2-2; the D segment cannot be called with confidence. This clonotype originated in a woman between 35 and 50 years old in good health and CMV-seronegative. Sequencing was carried out using PBMCs. The DNA reads as follows: TGTGCCAGTAGTATAGGGCGGCTCGGGGAGCTGTTTTTT. Its coded protein is CASSIGRLGELFF.